This T cell receptor beta chain was obtained from a study of T cells expressing NK-cell markers. Reprocessing the 5' RACE reads, TCRdb reports a single entry for every CDR3 protein and omits DNA. Its table lists about 380,000 distinct CDR3 sequences. Per the germline V gene, CDR1 is MNHNS and CDR2 is SASEGT. This CDR3 spans 16 amino acids. The sequenced material came from blood T cells: a sorted CD56 or NKG2C T cell subset, CD4+ or CD8+ T cells, or bulk PBMC T cells (not recorded which). The sequence was collected from a man aged 18-75 years in good health. The chain uses TRBV6-1 and TRBJ1-2. The CDR3: CAIYSGRAPRWYGYTF.